Listed here is a single T cell receptor (beta chain). What it recognizes is unknown. Germline V gene sequence: CDR1 SGHRS, CDR2 YFSETQ. The CDR3 has 14 amino acids. J lost 3 bases, V lost 5 bases, and 4 bases had no gene match. This record belongs to a study of blood T cells in healthy people across ages. Points from the study as a whole: Unsorted PBMCs prevented conclusive naive versus antigen-experienced comparison. The donors' CMV status was not determined, possibly confounding changes in expanded clonotypes.

A second about 6 to 12 cycle PCR used barcoded and J-beta primers. TCRdb fed the 5' RACE reads into MiXCR, producing one record per CDR3 protein. Counted here are fewer than 2,000,000 distinct CDR3 sequences, about 31% occurring once; the ten biggest clones make up around 11%. The chain employs TRBV5-1 and TRBJ2-5, with 10 bases aligning to TRBD2. This receptor was obtained from a woman aged 25-40 years in good health. The sample taken for sequencing was blood. CDR3 amino acids: CASRPSGGKETQYF. As DNA, the CDR3 is TGCGCCAGCAGGCCTAGCGGGGGAAAAGAGACCCAGTACTTC.